What follows describes a single T cell receptor beta chain. Its matching antigen is unknown. The entry originates in a study of PD-L1 blockade in urothelial cancer. About the study: Males with urothelial cancer arising in the bladder constituted most of the roughly 30 patients. The researchers analyzed blood 3 weeks (second dose) and 6 weeks after treatment start.

Study-wide findings and caveats: Those with durable benefit had larger increases in tumor-associated blood clones at 3 weeks.

The CDR3 has 14 residues. CDR1 is SGDLS and CDR2 is YYNGEE in the germline V gene. The V and J ends lost 6 bases and 3 bases respectively, with 13 bases between them. Data came from immunoSEQ multiplex PCR; TCRdb stores just in-frame clones and leaves some out. The data show approximately 47,000 clones, 75% to 85% seen once. Time point meaning: pretreatment peripheral blood. Each patient gave between 1 and 8 samples, pretreatment and on-treatment. The V gene is TRBV9, the J gene TRBJ2-1; D might be TRBD2 (5 bases). The TCR was taken from a man aged 45-65 years with urothelial cancer. The sample in question was PBMCs, obtained around atezolizumab (anti-PD-L1) treatment. CDR3 in DNA: TGTGCCAGCAACAGAAAGGGAGACTACAATGAGCAGTTCTTC. This gives the protein CASNRKGDYNEQFF.